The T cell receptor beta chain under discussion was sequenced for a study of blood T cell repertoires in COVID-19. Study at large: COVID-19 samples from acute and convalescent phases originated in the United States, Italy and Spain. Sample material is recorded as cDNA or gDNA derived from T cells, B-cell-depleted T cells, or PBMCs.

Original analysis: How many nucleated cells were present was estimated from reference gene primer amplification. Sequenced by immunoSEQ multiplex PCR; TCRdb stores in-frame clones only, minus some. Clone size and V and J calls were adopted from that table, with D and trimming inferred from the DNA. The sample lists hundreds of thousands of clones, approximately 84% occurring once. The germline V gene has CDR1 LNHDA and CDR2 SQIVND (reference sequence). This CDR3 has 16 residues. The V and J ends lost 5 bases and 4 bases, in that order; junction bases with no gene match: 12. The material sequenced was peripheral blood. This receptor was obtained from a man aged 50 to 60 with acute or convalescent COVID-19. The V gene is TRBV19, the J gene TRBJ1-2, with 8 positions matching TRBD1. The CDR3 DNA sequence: TGTGCCAGTAGTGTGACAGGGGCTCCTCTCCTCTATGGCTACACCTTC. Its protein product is CASSVTGAPLLYGYTF.